The sequence of this TCR beta chain was determined in a study of blood T cell repertoires in COVID-19. Libraries were prepared by immunoSEQ multiplex PCR; TCRdb keeps only in-frame clonotypes and omits some of them. Among around 450,000 clones, around 90% were seen once, and the ten largest hold approximately 0.7%. The CDR3 has 13 amino acids. Per the germline V gene, CDR1 is MDHEN and CDR2 is SYDVKM. The ends were cut back, 6 bases at V and 11 bases at J, with 19 bases in the middle. The chain links TRBV28 to TRBJ1-1; D is possibly TRBD1 (6 bases). This receptor was obtained from a woman aged 18 to 35 who had recovered from COVID-19. The sample consisted of PBMCs or T cells enriched from blood (not recorded which). CDR3 DNA sequence: TGTGCCAGCAGACCTGGACAGCCTCTCGCCGCTTTCTTT. Its protein is CASRPGQPLAAFF.